The clone carrying this T cell receptor (beta chain) is labeled as medium-sized. Its antigen remains unknown. The sample is drawn from a study of metastatic and nonmetastatic thyroid tumors. Study overall: Malignant thyroid and benign thyroid patients provided blood and tumor or nodule tissue whose repertoires were compared.

There were no patients who had received any treatment before thyroid surgery. V gave up 1 base and J gave up 0 bases, with 7 bases separating them. Germline lookup yields CDR1 MDHEN and CDR2 SYDVKM. The CDR3 length is 14 residues. Findings of the study overall: In blood and tumor, TCR beta diversity was reportedly significantly higher in malignant thyroid tumors than in benign nodules.

With MiXCR, TCRdb called clones anew from the PCR reads. The sample has about 20,000 clones, 24% seen once. Sequencing was performed on tumor tissue. This sequence was found in a female donor with papillary thyroid cancer or a benign thyroid nodule (not recorded which). Some clones in this sample may be carry-over from other donors' samples. The V call is TRBV28, the J call TRBJ2-7; D remains ambiguous. CDR3 DNA: TGTGCCAGCAGTTTATCTCCGGTCTCCTACGAGCAGTACTTC. It translates to CASSLSPVSYEQYF.